This is a list of T cell receptor beta chains from one sample in a study of shared clonotypes between healthy human individuals. Sequencing used immunoSEQ multiplex PCR; TCRdb keeps in-frame clones, though not all of them. The sample includes approximately 2,200,000 clones, under 95% of them seen just once. The sequenced sample was naive CD8+ T cells from PBMCs. The receptors were sampled from a man aged 18 to 29 in good health. Some clones in this sample may be carry-over from other donors' samples. Each CDR3 is given with its conserved first and last residue. Each record gives: D gene, J gene, clone size, V gene, CDR3 DNA, CDR3 protein. D genes are given only for firm matches. The listing skips clone size in some rows; elsewhere it reads once, few, many or a size class.

d_gene: NA
j_gene: TRBJ1-1
abundance: few
v_gene: TRBV27
CDR3nt: TGTGCCAGCCGGGGCAGGGACGGGAACACTGAAGCTTTCTTT
CDR3aa: CASRGRDGNTEAFF

d_gene: NA
j_gene: TRBJ1-5
abundance: NA
v_gene: TRBV13
CDR3nt: TGTGCCAGCAGCTCGGGACCGGATAGACAGCCCCAGCATTTT
CDR3aa: CASSSGPDRQPQHF

d_gene: NA
j_gene: TRBJ2-7
abundance: once
v_gene: TRBV27
CDR3nt: TGTGCCAGCAGGGCCCACCCCTACGAGCAGTACTTC
CDR3aa: CASRAHPYEQYF

d_gene: NA
j_gene: TRBJ2-6
abundance: NA
v_gene: TRBV27
CDR3nt: TGTGCCAGCAGTTTTTCCGTTAAAGGTCTCTCTGGGGCCAACGTCCTGACTTTC
CDR3aa: CASSFSVKGLSGANVLTF

d_gene: NA
j_gene: TRBJ1-1
abundance: NA
v_gene: TRBV5-1
CDR3nt: TGCGCCAGCAGCTTGGCCGCCGGGGGCCATACTGAAGCTTTCTTT
CDR3aa: CASSLAAGGHTEAFF

d_gene: TRBD2
j_gene: TRBJ2-2
abundance: NA
v_gene: TRBV2
CDR3nt: TGTGCCAGCAGACTCTCCGAGACTAGCGGGAGCGGGGAGCTGTTTTTT
CDR3aa: CASRLSETSGSGELFF

d_gene: NA
j_gene: TRBJ1-1
abundance: NA
v_gene: TRBV19
CDR3nt: TGTGCCAGTCTTTCCTCTCTCTACGGCACGAACACTGAAGCTTTCTTT
CDR3aa: CASLSSLYGTNTEAFF

d_gene: NA
j_gene: TRBJ2-3
abundance: NA
v_gene: TRBV4-2
CDR3nt: TGTGCCAGCAGCCCCCCCGACAGTAACTCGGCAGATACGCAGTATTTT
CDR3aa: CASSPPDSNSADTQYF

d_gene: NA
j_gene: TRBJ1-2
abundance: NA
v_gene: TRBV27
CDR3nt: TGTGCCAGCAGTAAGATAGGAGGGGGCTATGGCTACACCTTC
CDR3aa: CASSKIGGGYGYTF

d_gene: NA
j_gene: TRBJ1-1
abundance: NA
v_gene: TRBV28
CDR3nt: TGTGCCAGCAGTGGGACCCTCATGAACACTGAAGCTTTCTTT
CDR3aa: CASSGTLMNTEAFF

d_gene: NA
j_gene: TRBJ1-1
abundance: few
v_gene: TRBV27
CDR3nt: TGTGCCAGCAGTTTAAATCCGAACACTGAAGCTTTCTTT
CDR3aa: CASSLNPNTEAFF

d_gene: TRBD1
j_gene: TRBJ2-7
abundance: NA
v_gene: TRBV6-6
CDR3nt: TGTGCCAGCAGCGGGACAGCACTTTCCTACGAGCAGTACTTC
CDR3aa: CASSGTALSYEQYF

d_gene: NA
j_gene: TRBJ1-5
abundance: NA
v_gene: TRBV28
CDR3nt: TGTGCCAGCAGTTTGGGTAGGGATCAGCCCCAGCATTTT
CDR3aa: CASSLGRDQPQHF

d_gene: NA
j_gene: TRBJ2-7
abundance: NA
v_gene: TRBV7-9
CDR3nt: TGTGCCAGCAGCTCGTCCCACGAGCAGTACTTC
CDR3aa: CASSSSHEQYF

d_gene: NA
j_gene: TRBJ2-1
abundance: NA
v_gene: TRBV7-3
CDR3nt: TGTGCCAGCAGCTTGTCGACTAGCAATGAGCAGTTCTTC
CDR3aa: CASSLSTSNEQFF

d_gene: NA
j_gene: TRBJ1-2
abundance: NA
v_gene: TRBV2
CDR3nt: TGTGCCAGCAGTGAAATGCAGGGCTACTATGGCTACACCTTC
CDR3aa: CASSEMQGYYGYTF

d_gene: NA
j_gene: TRBJ1-2
abundance: NA
v_gene: TRBV27
CDR3nt: TGTGCCAGCCGAACGCGGGGTGGCTATGGCTACACCTTC
CDR3aa: CASRTRGGYGYTF

d_gene: TRBD2
j_gene: TRBJ2-1
abundance: NA
v_gene: TRBV7-8
CDR3nt: TGTGCCAGCAGCTTTACCCTAGCGGGAGGGCCCCCCTACAATGAGCAGTTCTTC
CDR3aa: CASSFTLAGGPPYNEQFF

d_gene: NA
j_gene: TRBJ1-1
abundance: NA
v_gene: TRBV4-1
CDR3nt: TGCGCCAGCAGCCAAGAGGTCTTGGGCACGAACACTGAAGCTTTCTTT
CDR3aa: CASSQEVLGTNTEAFF

d_gene: NA
j_gene: TRBJ2-7
abundance: NA
v_gene: TRBV29-1
CDR3nt: TGCAGCGTCGAGGTTACGTCCGCTCCTCACGAGCAGTACTTC
CDR3aa: CSVEVTSAPHEQYF

d_gene: TRBD2
j_gene: TRBJ2-1
abundance: NA
v_gene: TRBV9
CDR3nt: TGTGCCAGCAGCGCGATCGGGCTAGCGGGAGGGCTATACTACAATGAGCAGTTCTTC
CDR3aa: CASSAIGLAGGLYYNEQFF

d_gene: NA
j_gene: TRBJ1-1
abundance: few
v_gene: TRBV19
CDR3nt: TGTGCCAGTAGGTTAACTATGAACACTGAAGCTTTCTTT
CDR3aa: CASRLTMNTEAFF

d_gene: TRBD1
j_gene: TRBJ2-7
abundance: NA
v_gene: TRBV27
CDR3nt: TGTGCCAGCAGTTCCCGGGGGACAGGGCCCGAGCAGTACTTC
CDR3aa: CASSSRGTGPEQYF

d_gene: NA
j_gene: TRBJ2-1
abundance: NA
v_gene: TRBV19
CDR3nt: TGTGCCAGTAGTATCGGGGTTGGTTACAATGAGCAGTTCTTC
CDR3aa: CASSIGVGYNEQFF

d_gene: NA
j_gene: TRBJ1-5
abundance: NA
v_gene: TRBV2
CDR3nt: TGTGCCAGCAGCCCACTCAATCAGCCCCAGCATTTT
CDR3aa: CASSPLNQPQHF

d_gene: TRBD1
j_gene: TRBJ2-7
abundance: once
v_gene: TRBV28
CDR3nt: TGTGCCAGCAGTTTATCGTCCGGACAGGGGAACGCTCGCGAGCAGTACTTC
CDR3aa: CASSLSSGQGNAREQYF

d_gene: TRBD1
j_gene: TRBJ1-1
abundance: NA
v_gene: TRBV4-1
CDR3nt: TGCGCCAGCAGCCAGGGACAGGGGGGGCGCACTGAAGCTTTCTTT
CDR3aa: CASSQGQGGRTEAFF

d_gene: NA
j_gene: TRBJ2-2
abundance: NA
v_gene: TRBV7-8
CDR3nt: TGTGCCAGCAGCTTACGTGCGGTGAACACCGGGGAGCTGTTTTTT
CDR3aa: CASSLRAVNTGELFF

d_gene: NA
j_gene: TRBJ2-7
abundance: NA
v_gene: TRBV11-2
CDR3nt: TGTGCCAGCAGCTTATTCGGGCGACCCTACGAGCAGTACTTC
CDR3aa: CASSLFGRPYEQYF

d_gene: TRBD2
j_gene: TRBJ2-5
abundance: NA
v_gene: TRBV27
CDR3nt: TGTGCCAGCAGTTTAATAGCGGGAGGGCCTCTGGAGACCCAGTACTTC
CDR3aa: CASSLIAGGPLETQYF

d_gene: NA
j_gene: TRBJ2-7
abundance: NA
v_gene: TRBV30
CDR3nt: TGTGCCTCCAAGTTCCGCCGTTCCTACGAGCAGTACTTC
CDR3aa: CASKFRRSYEQYF

d_gene: TRBD1
j_gene: TRBJ1-2
abundance: NA
v_gene: TRBV7-2
CDR3nt: TGTGCCAGCAGCTTAGGGGACAGGGGCTATGGCTACACCTTC
CDR3aa: CASSLGDRGYGYTF

d_gene: NA
j_gene: TRBJ2-7
abundance: once
v_gene: TRBV27
CDR3nt: TGTGCCAGCAGTTTAGGGGCCACTCGGGAGCAGTACTTC
CDR3aa: CASSLGATREQYF

d_gene: NA
j_gene: TRBJ1-1
abundance: NA
v_gene: TRBV19
CDR3nt: TGTGCCAGTAGTATGTCGGGACTGGACACTGAAGCTTTCTTT
CDR3aa: CASSMSGLDTEAFF

d_gene: TRBD1
j_gene: TRBJ2-5
abundance: NA
v_gene: TRBV7-9
CDR3nt: TGTGCCAGCAGCCCCCGGGACAGGGGGCGGGAGACCCAGTACTTC
CDR3aa: CASSPRDRGRETQYF

d_gene: TRBD1
j_gene: TRBJ1-2
abundance: NA
v_gene: TRBV4-1
CDR3nt: TGCGCCAGCAGCCAGGCCCCAGGGGGAGCGGGCTATGGCTACACCTTC
CDR3aa: CASSQAPGGAGYGYTF

d_gene: NA
j_gene: TRBJ2-2
abundance: NA
v_gene: TRBV7-9
CDR3nt: TGTGCCAGCAGCCCGGGAACCGGGGAGCTGTTTTTT
CDR3aa: CASSPGTGELFF

d_gene: NA
j_gene: TRBJ2-5
abundance: NA
v_gene: TRBV27
CDR3nt: TGTGCCAGCAGTTCTCTGAGGGGGGAGACCCAGTACTTC
CDR3aa: CASSSLRGETQYF

d_gene: NA
j_gene: TRBJ2-1
abundance: once
v_gene: TRBV7-6
CDR3nt: TGTGCCAGCAGCTTATGGTCCGAGGGTATCGAGCAGTTCTTC
CDR3aa: CASSLWSEGIEQFF

d_gene: TRBD2
j_gene: TRBJ2-1
abundance: NA
v_gene: TRBV29-1
CDR3nt: TGCAGCGTTGTTGAGAATACCGGGACTAGCGGGAGGGCCCCCTACAATGAGCAGTTCTTC
CDR3aa: CSVVENTGTSGRAPYNEQFF

d_gene: TRBD2
j_gene: TRBJ2-1
abundance: NA
v_gene: TRBV11-3
CDR3nt: TGTGCCAGCAGCTTAACTAGCGGGAGTCACAATGAGCAGTTCTTC
CDR3aa: CASSLTSGSHNEQFF

d_gene: TRBD1
j_gene: TRBJ1-1
abundance: NA
v_gene: TRBV27
CDR3nt: TGTGCCAGCAGTTTATCGGTGGGGACAGCTATGAACACTGAAGCTTTCTTT
CDR3aa: CASSLSVGTAMNTEAFF

d_gene: TRBD2
j_gene: TRBJ2-1
abundance: NA
v_gene: TRBV15
CDR3nt: TGTGCCACCAGCAGAGATCAGTACGCGGGGGGCAATGAGCAGTTCTTC
CDR3aa: CATSRDQYAGGNEQFF

d_gene: NA
j_gene: TRBJ2-1
abundance: NA
v_gene: TRBV5-6
CDR3nt: TGTGCCAGCAGACGGGACATCGGGGGAAAAATGGACAATGAGCAGTTCTTC
CDR3aa: CASRRDIGGKMDNEQFF

d_gene: NA
j_gene: TRBJ1-1
abundance: NA
v_gene: TRBV15
CDR3nt: TGTGCCACCAGGTTACGGGGATCGGGCACTGAAGCTTTCTTT
CDR3aa: CATRLRGSGTEAFF

d_gene: TRBD1
j_gene: TRBJ1-5
abundance: NA
v_gene: TRBV27
CDR3nt: TGTGCCAGCAGCCTGACAGGGACCAGCAATCAGCCCCAGCATTTT
CDR3aa: CASSLTGTSNQPQHF

d_gene: TRBD1
j_gene: TRBJ2-1
abundance: NA
v_gene: TRBV27
CDR3nt: TGTGCCAGCAGTCCCGCCGGGACAGGGTCAATCCAGTTCTTC
CDR3aa: CASSPAGTGSIQFF

d_gene: NA
j_gene: TRBJ2-1
abundance: NA
v_gene: TRBV28
CDR3nt: TGTGCCAGCAATCGACCCAGGAACAATGAGCAGTTCTTC
CDR3aa: CASNRPRNNEQFF

d_gene: NA
j_gene: TRBJ2-1
abundance: NA
v_gene: TRBV19
CDR3nt: TGTGCCAGTAGGCCGGCGGCTAGCCAACCCACTCCCTACAATGAGCAGTTCTTC
CDR3aa: CASRPAASQPTPYNEQFF

d_gene: NA
j_gene: TRBJ2-2
abundance: NA
v_gene: TRBV6-1
CDR3nt: TGTGCCAGCAGTGAACATGAGGTAGTGCTGTTTTTT
CDR3aa: CASSEHEVVLFF